One and the same sample provided the 31 T cell receptor beta chains below, sequenced in a study of human T cells and chemical hapten exposure. TCRdb itself ran the RACE reads through MiXCR, one entry per CDR3 protein. This sample has approximately 97,000 distinct CDR3 sequences; 25% to 30% occur once, and the top ten carry approximately 10%. The sample's time point: patch test 3, about 24 weeks after DPC sensitization. The sample's treatment: therapeutic diphenylcyclopropenone sensitization with weekly scalp DPC. The sequencing used whole blood, collected in connection with sensitization to the hapten diphenylcyclopropenone (DPC). These receptors all stem from a man between 40 and 49 years old with alopecia areata. Some clones in this sample may be carry-over from other donors' samples.

This rearrangement joins TRBV6-1 to TRBJ1-4; 9 bases are a match to TRBD1. Germline CDR1 is MNHNS and CDR2 is SASEGT. CDR3 size: 14 residues. After removal of 6 bases from V and 6 bases from J, the junction contained 5 bases not matched to a gene. The CDR3 bases are TGTGCCAGCAGGGCGACAGGGGGACATGAAAAACTGTTTTTT. Its protein is CASRATGGHEKLFF.

This chain connects TRBV7-2 to TRBJ1-1; D is unresolved. The ends were cut back, 0 bases at V and 6 bases at J, with 11 bases in the middle. The CDR3 length is 14 residues. Germline CDR1 and CDR2: SGHTA and FQGNSA. The CDR3 spells CASSLAGRSAEAFF. CDR3 coding DNA: TGTGCCAGCAGCTTAGCAGGGAGGAGTGCTGAAGCTTTCTTT.

The chain has TRBV28 and TRBJ1-2; D is undetermined. With 2 bases removed from V and 2 bases from J, the gap between germline ends came to 18 bases. CDR1 and CDR2 (germline): MDHEN, SYDVKM. The CDR3 has 17 amino acids. The CDR3 DNA reads as TGTGCCAGCAGTTTAGTGACCCCGACACACTCGAACTATGGCTACACCTTC. This translates into CASSLVTPTHSNYGYTF.

The chain is built from TRBV5-1 and TRBJ2-1; D could derive from TRBD1 or TRBD2 (5 bases each). Germline lookup yields CDR1 SGHRS and CDR2 YFSETQ. The CDR3 totals 13 residues. The V end was cut by 0 bases, the J end by 8 bases, with 9 bases between. The CDR3: CASSLGDGDEQFF. In DNA form, the CDR3 reads TGCGCCAGCAGCTTGGGGGACGGGGATGAGCAGTTCTTC.

This clonotype occurred once. The CDR3 spells CSARTAYQETQYF. CDR3 coding DNA: TGCAGTGCTAGAACAGCATACCAAGAGACCCAGTACTTC. The chain uses TRBV20-1 and TRBJ2-5; no clear D gene. The germline CDR1 and CDR2 sequences are DFQATT and SNEGSKA (reference sequence). This CDR3 has 13 amino acids. V lost 2 bases to trimming and J lost 0 bases, with 7 bases between them.

This clonotype was seen only a few times. J is TRBJ1-5 and V is TRBV12-3 or TRBV12-4; TRBD1 matches at 9 bases. J was trimmed by 5 bases and V by 4 bases; bases with no gene match: 6. This CDR3 region has 15 residues. CDR3 nucleotides: TGTGCCAGCAGTTCGGAACAGGGGGCTTATCAGCCCCAGCATTTT. It encodes CASSSEQGAYQPQHF.

The chain uses TRBV27 and TRBJ2-6; 9 nucleotides agree with TRBD1. CDR1 is MNHEY, CDR2 SMNVEV, per germline (reference sequence). The J segment lost 2 bases and the V segment lost 6 bases, leaving 17 bases of the junction unmatched. The CDR3 consists of 20 residues. The CDR3 DNA follows: TGTGCCAGCAGACCTAGAACCCATCCGGGACAGGGAACTGGGGCCAACGTCCTGACTTTC. Translated: CASRPRTHPGQGTGANVLTF.

This clonotype was picked up a small number of times. The V and J genes are TRBV28 and TRBJ2-3; D is unresolved. CDR1 and CDR2 from the germline V gene are MDHEN and SYDVKM. The CDR3 runs 13 residues. V lost 7 bases and J lost 0, with 8 bases in between. The CDR3 nucleotides read TGTGCCAGCACCCCGAGCAGCACAGATACGCAGTATTTT. Translation: CASTPSSTDTQYF.

This clonotype has more than one count but fewer than ten. The chain carries TRBV12-3 or TRBV12-4 and TRBJ2-1; D is possibly TRBD1 (6 bases). The CDR3 is made up of 15 amino acids. V was clipped by 3 bases and J by 5 bases, with 14 bases between them. CDR3 loop: CASSLTRGWDNEQFF. CDR3 nucleotides: TGTGCCAGCAGTTTGACGAGGGGGTGGGACAATGAGCAGTTCTTC.

This clonotype was found a few times. CDR3 DNA: TGCGCCAGCAGCCCATCTGGGACAGGCAGAAGCCCTGAAGCTTTCTTT. The encoded protein is CASSPSGTGRSPEAFF. The chain couples TRBV4-1 to TRBJ1-1; TRBD1 matches 8 bases. The germline gives CDR1 MGHRA, CDR2 YSYEKL. The CDR3 has 16 residues. J was trimmed by 6 bases and V by 4 bases; bases with no gene match: 13.

This clonotype was counted only a few times. The chain recombines TRBV11-2 with TRBJ2-1, with 8 bases fitting TRBD2. CDR3 length equals 18 residues. The germline V gene encodes CDR1 SGHAT and CDR2 FQNNGV. V shed 4 bases and J 4 bases; nucleotides not matched to a gene: 15. The CDR3 reads CASSSGVILAECYNEQFF. CDR3 DNA: TGTGCCAGCAGCTCGGGGGTTATACTAGCGGAGTGTTACAATGAGCAGTTCTTC.

This clonotype was observed a handful of times. The J gene is TRBJ2-7, the V gene TRBV6-5; D perhaps matches TRBD1 (6 bases). CDR1 and CDR2 (germline): MNHEY, SVGAGI. The CDR3 covers 14 residues. The germline V and J ends were trimmed by 6 bases and 2 bases, with 14 bases remaining between them. This CDR3 reads CASSPRQGTYEQYF. CDR3 coding DNA: TGTGCCAGCAGCCCCCGGCAGGGGACCTACGAGCAGTACTTC.

This sequence joins TRBV24-1 and TRBJ2-3, with D unresolved. The CDR3 runs to 13 residues. Per germline, CDR1 KGHDR and CDR2 SFDVKD. Trimming took 4 bases from V and 5 from J, leaving 9 bases between them. CDR3 residues: CATSDPSRDTQYF. The CDR3, as DNA: TGTGCCACCAGTGACCCCAGTAGAGATACGCAGTATTTT.

The chain combines TRBV10-1 with TRBJ2-5; D might be TRBD1 (5 bases). This CDR3 has 14 amino acids. V gave up 3 bases and J gave up 5 bases, with 13 bases separating them. The germline CDR1 and CDR2 sequences are WNHNN and SYGVQD (reference sequence). The CDR3 spells CASSEKGASETQYF. In DNA form, the CDR3 reads TGCGCCAGCAGTGAAAAAGGGGCTTCGGAGACCCAGTACTTC.

CDR3 nucleotides: TGTGCCAGCAGTCCGTTGGGACAGGGGTATCAGCCCCAGCATTTT. Translated: CASSPLGQGYQPQHF. This chain joins TRBV12-3 or TRBV12-4 and TRBJ1-5, with 10 bases matching TRBD1. Trimming removed 5 bases from V and 5 bases from J; junction bases left unmatched: 6. The CDR3 runs 15 residues.

This clonotype came up a few times. CDR3 coding DNA: TGTGCCACCACGGGACAGCGGAGCACAGATACGCAGTATTTT. It codes for CATTGQRSTDTQYF. The rearrangement joins TRBV27 to TRBJ2-3; 7 nucleotides match TRBD1. The germline V gene encodes CDR1 MNHEY and CDR2 SMNVEV (reference sequence). After removal of 10 bases from V and 0 bases from J, the junction contained 7 bases not matched to a gene. There are 14 residues in the CDR3.

V gene TRBV5-1 combines with J gene TRBJ2-7; TRBD1 aligns across 8 bases. Trimming removed 2 bases from V and 2 bases from J; junction bases left unmatched: 6. Germline assignment: CDR1 SGHRS and CDR2 YFSETQ. The CDR3 totals 15 residues. Here the CDR3 reads CASSFLQGGPYEQYF. The DNA of the CDR3 is TGCGCCAGCAGCTTCCTACAGGGGGGCCCCTACGAGCAGTACTTC.

This clonotype turned up a few times. This sequence joins TRBV27 and TRBJ1-5, with D possibly TRBD1 on 6 matching bases. V lost 2 bases and J 2 bases, leaving 10 bases between the germline ends. CDR1 MNHEY and CDR2 SMNVEV come from the germline V gene (reference sequence). This CDR3 contains 15 residues. The CDR3 coding sequence is TGTGCCAGCAGTTTACAGGGGCTCGGCAATCAGCCCCAGCATTTT. Translated, it gives CASSLQGLGNQPQHF.

This clonotype came up a few times. The CDR3 DNA sequence: TGTGCCAGCAGTTCGACACCCGGAGGGTTGGTCCCCTACGAGCAGTACTTC. It translates to CASSSTPGGLVPYEQYF. The J gene is TRBJ2-7, the V gene TRBV6-5; D is possibly TRBD2 (6 bases). CDR1 is MNHEY and CDR2 is SVGAGI in the germline V gene. Trimming cost V 4 bases and J 2 bases, with 21 bases left between them. The CDR3 totals 17 residues.

This clonotype has only a few counts. This chain links TRBV29-1 with TRBJ2-7; the D gene is possibly TRBD1 (7 bases). Germline assignment: CDR1 SQVTM and CDR2 ANQGSEA. CDR3 length equals 13 residues. The germline V and J ends were trimmed by 5 bases and 3 bases, with 14 bases remaining between them. In DNA, the CDR3 is TGCAGCGTTAAACAGGGGCGGGGCTACGAGCAGTACTTC. Translating gives CSVKQGRGYEQYF.

This clonotype was seen a few times. The rearrangement links TRBV3-1 to TRBJ1-5; D ambiguous. Germline loops: CDR1 LGHDT, CDR2 YNNKEL (reference sequence). The CDR3 contains 14 residues. The germline V and J ends were trimmed by 3 bases and 1 base, with 7 bases remaining between them. CDR3 loop: CASSHRSSNQPQHF. The CDR3 DNA reads TGTGCCAGCAGCCATCGCTCGAGCAATCAGCCCCAGCATTTT.

This clonotype came up a few times. This chain links TRBV20-1 with TRBJ2-7, with D hard to call. Trimming took off 3 bases at V and 5 bases at J, with 11 bases between the two ends. CDR1 is DFQATT and CDR2 is SNEGSKA in the germline V gene (reference sequence). This CDR3 is built from 12 residues. CDR3 sequence (DNA): TGCAGTGCTAGTCGGCAGCCCGACGAGCAGTACTTC. The encoded protein is CSASRQPDEQYF.

This clonotype appeared a few times. This sequence joins TRBV27 and TRBJ2-2, with TRBD2 as a possible D gene (5 bases). The ends were cut back, 1 base at V and 4 bases at J, with 10 bases in the middle. The V gene's germline CDR1 is MNHEY and CDR2 SMNVEV (reference sequence). CDR3 length equals 15 residues. The CDR3 spells CASSLYPSGTGELFF. The CDR3, as DNA: TGTGCCAGCAGTTTATATCCCAGCGGCACCGGGGAGCTGTTTTTT.

This clonotype showed up just a few times. The chain has TRBV28 and TRBJ1-5; D remains ambiguous. The V and J ends lost 4 bases and 4 bases respectively, with 5 bases between them. CDR1 is MDHEN and CDR2 is SYDVKM in the germline V gene. This CDR3 is built from 12 residues. CDR3 DNA: TGTGCCAGCAGTTCACTGAATCAGCCCCAGCATTTT. Translating it yields CASSSLNQPQHF.

Ten or more counts support this clonotype. The J gene is TRBJ1-1, the V gene TRBV9, with D unclear. The germline gives CDR1 SGDLS, CDR2 YYNGEE. This CDR3 comprises 15 residues. V lost 4 bases to trimming and J lost 4 bases, with 17 bases between them. The CDR3 region has the DNA TGTGCCAGCAGCCCTAAGGGCCTCCCGGGCACTGAAGCTTTCTTT. Protein product: CASSPKGLPGTEAFF.

The chain carries TRBV20-1 and TRBJ2-1; 10 bases line up with TRBD2. There are 17 residues in the CDR3. Trimming removed 4 bases from V and 1 base from J; junction bases left unmatched: 10. Germline CDR1 and CDR2: DFQATT and SNEGSKA (reference sequence). CDR3 nucleotides: TGCAGTGCTACCCCAGGGCTAGCGGGAGCTTCCTACAATGAGCAGTTCTTC. As protein: CSATPGLAGASYNEQFF.

This chain uses TRBV11-2 with TRBJ2-7; unclear D gene. CDR3 length equals 13 residues. Looked up from germline, CDR1 is SGHAT and CDR2 is FQNNGV. V dropped 5 bases and J dropped 4 bases, with 12 bases sitting between them. CDR3 DNA: TGTGCCAGCAGCCCGACCGGACCTTACGAGCAGTACTTC. Its protein is CASSPTGPYEQYF.

The genes are TRBV28 and TRBJ2-3, with 9 positions matching TRBD1. The CDR3 spans 16 residues. Trimming took 4 bases from V and 0 from J; bases not matched to a gene: 5. CDR1 and CDR2 (germline): MDHEN, SYDVKM. CDR3 loop: CASSSGTGSSTDTQYF. The CDR3 nucleotides are TGTGCCAGCAGTTCCGGGACAGGGTCCAGCACAGATACGCAGTATTTT.

This chain joins TRBV30 and TRBJ2-7, with a weak D call TRBD2 (5 bases). The germline V gene has CDR1 GTSNPN and CDR2 SVGIG (reference sequence). Trimming took off 2 bases at V and 6 bases at J, with 8 bases between the two ends. The CDR3 totals 11 residues. DNA for the CDR3: TGTGCCTGGAGTACCGGGGTCGAGCAGTACTTC. This translates into CAWSTGVEQYF.

V and J are TRBV6-5 and TRBJ1-1, with 8 bases fitting TRBD1. CDR3 length equals 20 residues. Germline V lookup: CDR1 MNHEY, CDR2 SVGAGI. Trimming at V came to 0 bases and at J to 2 bases, leaving 17 bases not matched to a gene. The CDR3 nucleotides read TGTGCCAGCAGTTACTCGATTCTGGAGACAGGGGAAGGTAGTAACACTGAAGCTTTCTTT. Its translation is CASSYSILETGEGSNTEAFF.

This clonotype has just a few counts. The chain recombines TRBV28 with TRBJ2-2; D may be TRBD2 (6 bases). The CDR3 length is 16 residues. Germline V gene data show CDR1 as MDHEN and CDR2 as SYDVKM. The ends were cut back, 1 base at V and 1 base at J, with 10 bases in the middle. The CDR3 nucleotides are TGTGCCAGCAGTTTATTCCCCGGGAGGAACACCGGGGAGCTGTTTTTT. It translates to CASSLFPGRNTGELFF.